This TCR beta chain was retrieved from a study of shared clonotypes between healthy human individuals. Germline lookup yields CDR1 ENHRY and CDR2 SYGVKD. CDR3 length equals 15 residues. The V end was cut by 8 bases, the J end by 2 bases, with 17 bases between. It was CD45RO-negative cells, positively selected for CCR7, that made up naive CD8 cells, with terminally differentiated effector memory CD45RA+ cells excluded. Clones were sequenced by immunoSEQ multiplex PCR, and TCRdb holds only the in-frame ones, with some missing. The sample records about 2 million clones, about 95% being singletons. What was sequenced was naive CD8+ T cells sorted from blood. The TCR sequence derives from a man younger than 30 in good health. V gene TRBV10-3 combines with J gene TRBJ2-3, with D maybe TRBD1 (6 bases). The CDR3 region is CAIAGAGVLTDTQYF. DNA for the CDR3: TGTGCCATCGCCGGAGCAGGGGTCCTCACAGATACGCAGTATTTT.